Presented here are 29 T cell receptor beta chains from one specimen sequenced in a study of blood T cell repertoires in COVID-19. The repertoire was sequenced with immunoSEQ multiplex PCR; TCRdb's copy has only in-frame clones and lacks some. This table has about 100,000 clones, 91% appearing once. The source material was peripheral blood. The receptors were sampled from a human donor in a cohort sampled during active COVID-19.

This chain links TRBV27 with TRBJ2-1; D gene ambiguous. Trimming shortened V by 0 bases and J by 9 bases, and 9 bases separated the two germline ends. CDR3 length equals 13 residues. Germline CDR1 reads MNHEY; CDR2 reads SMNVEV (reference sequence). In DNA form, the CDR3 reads TGTGCCAGCAGTTTATCCCTAGATGGTGAGCAGTTCTTC. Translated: CASSLSLDGEQFF.

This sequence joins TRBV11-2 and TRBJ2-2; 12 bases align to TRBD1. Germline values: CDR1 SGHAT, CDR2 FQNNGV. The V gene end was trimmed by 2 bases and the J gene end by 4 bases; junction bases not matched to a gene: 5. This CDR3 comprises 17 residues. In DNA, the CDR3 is TGTGCCAGCAGCTTATTCGGGACAGGGGGCCCCACCGGGGAGCTGTTTTTT. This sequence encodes CASSLFGTGGPTGELFF.

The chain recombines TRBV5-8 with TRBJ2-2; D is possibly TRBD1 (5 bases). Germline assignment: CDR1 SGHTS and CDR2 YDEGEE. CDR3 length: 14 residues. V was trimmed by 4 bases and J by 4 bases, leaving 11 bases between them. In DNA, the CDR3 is TGTGCCAGCAGCCTGGATCAGGGCACCGGGGAGCTGTTTTTT. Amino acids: CASSLDQGTGELFF.

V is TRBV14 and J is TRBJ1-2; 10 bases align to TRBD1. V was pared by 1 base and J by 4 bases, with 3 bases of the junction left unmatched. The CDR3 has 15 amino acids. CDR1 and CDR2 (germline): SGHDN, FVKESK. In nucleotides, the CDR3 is TGTGCCAGCAGCCAAGGGACAGGGGGGATCTATGGCTACACCTTC. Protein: CASSQGTGGIYGYTF.

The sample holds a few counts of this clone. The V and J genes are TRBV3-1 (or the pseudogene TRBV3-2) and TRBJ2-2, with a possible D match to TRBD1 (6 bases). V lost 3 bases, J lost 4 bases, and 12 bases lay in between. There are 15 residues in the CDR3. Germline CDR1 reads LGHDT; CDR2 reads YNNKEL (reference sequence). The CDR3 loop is CASSQTGQFTGELFF. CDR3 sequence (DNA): TGTGCCAGCAGCCAGACGGGACAATTCACCGGGGAGCTGTTTTTT.

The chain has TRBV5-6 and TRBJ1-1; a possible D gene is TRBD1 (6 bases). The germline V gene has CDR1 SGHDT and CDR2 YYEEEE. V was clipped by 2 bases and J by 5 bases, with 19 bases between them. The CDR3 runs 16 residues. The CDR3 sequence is CASSFGGRQGLTEAFF. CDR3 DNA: TGTGCCAGCAGCTTCGGGGGGCGGCAAGGATTAACTGAAGCTTTCTTT.

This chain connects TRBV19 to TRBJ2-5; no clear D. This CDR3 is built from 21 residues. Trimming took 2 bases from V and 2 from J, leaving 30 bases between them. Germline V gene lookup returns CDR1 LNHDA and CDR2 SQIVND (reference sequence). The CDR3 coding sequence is TGTGCCAGTAGTATACCCCCCAGGCTTCCCTCGAGTTATCAAATTCAAGAGACCCAGTACTTC. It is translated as CASSIPPRLPSSYQIQETQYF. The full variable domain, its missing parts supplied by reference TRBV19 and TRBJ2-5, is DGGITQSPKYLFRKEGQNVTLSCEQNLNHDAMYWYRQDPGQGLRLIYYSQIVNDFQKGDIAEGYSVSREKKESFPLTVTSAQKNPTAFYLCASSIPPRLPSSYQIQETQYFGPGTRLLVL.

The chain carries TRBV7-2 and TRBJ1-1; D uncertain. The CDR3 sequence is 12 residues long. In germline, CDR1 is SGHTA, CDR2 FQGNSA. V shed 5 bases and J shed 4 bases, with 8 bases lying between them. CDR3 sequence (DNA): TGTGCCAGCAGCCCCCTGAGCACTGAAGCTTTCTTT. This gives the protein CASSPLSTEAFF.

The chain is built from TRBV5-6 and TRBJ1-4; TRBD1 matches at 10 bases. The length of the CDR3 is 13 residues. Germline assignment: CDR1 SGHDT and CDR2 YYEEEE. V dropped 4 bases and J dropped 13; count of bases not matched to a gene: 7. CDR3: CASSPLRDRGLFF. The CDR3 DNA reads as TGTGCCAGCAGCCCTCTGCGGGACAGGGGACTGTTTTTT. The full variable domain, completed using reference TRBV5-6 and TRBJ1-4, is DAGVTQSPTHLIKTRGQQVTLRCSPKSGHDTVSWYQQALGQGPQFIFQYYEEEERQRGNFPDRFSGHQFPNYSSELNVNALLLGDSALYLCASSPLRDRGLFFGSGTQLSVL.

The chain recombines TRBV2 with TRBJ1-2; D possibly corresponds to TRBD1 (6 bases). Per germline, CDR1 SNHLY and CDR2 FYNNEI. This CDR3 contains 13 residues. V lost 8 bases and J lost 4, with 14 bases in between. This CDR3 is CASRPRGSYGYTF. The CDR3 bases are TGTGCCAGCCGCCCCAGGGGATCCTATGGCTACACCTTC.

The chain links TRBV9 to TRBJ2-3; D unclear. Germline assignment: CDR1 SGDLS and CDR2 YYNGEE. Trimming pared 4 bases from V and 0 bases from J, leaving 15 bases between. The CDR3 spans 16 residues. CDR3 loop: CASSIGPFGSTDTQYF. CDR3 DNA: TGTGCCAGCAGCATCGGTCCCTTCGGGAGCACAGATACGCAGTATTTT.

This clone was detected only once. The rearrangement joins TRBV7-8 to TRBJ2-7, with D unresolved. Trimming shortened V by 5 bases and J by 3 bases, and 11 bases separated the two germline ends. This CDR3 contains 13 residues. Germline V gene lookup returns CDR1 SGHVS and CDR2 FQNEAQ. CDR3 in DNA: TGTGCCAGCAGCCCAGGTTTAAGCTACGAGCAGTACTTC. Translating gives CASSPGLSYEQYF.

The CDR3 region has the DNA TGTGCCAGCAGCCAAGATCCTAGGGGCTCCTTGCGGCAGTACTTC. Residues: CASSQDPRGSLRQYF. The rearrangement links TRBV3-1 (or the pseudogene TRBV3-2) to TRBJ2-7, with D possibly being TRBD1 (5 bases). V was trimmed by 0 bases and J by 9 bases, leaving 18 bases between them. The CDR3 is 15 amino acids. Germline V gives CDR1 LGHDT, CDR2 YNNKEL (reference sequence).

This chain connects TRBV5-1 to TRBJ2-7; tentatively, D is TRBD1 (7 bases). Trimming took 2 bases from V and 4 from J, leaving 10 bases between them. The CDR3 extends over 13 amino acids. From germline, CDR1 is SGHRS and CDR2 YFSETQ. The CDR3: CASSFPGGYEQYF. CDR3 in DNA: TGCGCCAGCAGCTTTCCAGGGGGGTACGAGCAGTACTTC.

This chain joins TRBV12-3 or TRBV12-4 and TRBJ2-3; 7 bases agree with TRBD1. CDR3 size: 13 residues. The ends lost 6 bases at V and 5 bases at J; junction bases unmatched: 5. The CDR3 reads CASRPTGVDTQYF. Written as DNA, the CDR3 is TGTGCCAGCAGACCTACAGGGGTAGATACGCAGTATTTT.

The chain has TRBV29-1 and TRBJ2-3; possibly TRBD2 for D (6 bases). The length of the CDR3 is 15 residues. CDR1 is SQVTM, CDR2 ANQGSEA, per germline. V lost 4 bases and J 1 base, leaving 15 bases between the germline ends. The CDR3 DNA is TGCAGCGTTGCCTTAGCGGTTCGGGGCACAGATACGCAGTATTTT. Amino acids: CSVALAVRGTDTQYF.

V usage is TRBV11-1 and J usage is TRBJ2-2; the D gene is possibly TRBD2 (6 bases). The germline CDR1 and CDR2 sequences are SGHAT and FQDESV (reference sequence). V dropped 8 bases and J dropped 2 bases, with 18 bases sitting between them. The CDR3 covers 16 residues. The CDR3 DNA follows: TGTGCCAGCGGCAGCCCGGGACTGATAAACACCGGGGAGCTGTTTTTT. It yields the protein CASGSPGLINTGELFF.

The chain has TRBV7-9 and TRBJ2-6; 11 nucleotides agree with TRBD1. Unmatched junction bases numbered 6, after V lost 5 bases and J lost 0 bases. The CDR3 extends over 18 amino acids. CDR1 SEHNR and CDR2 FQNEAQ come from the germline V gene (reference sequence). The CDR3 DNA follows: TGTGCCAGCAGCCCTGGGACAGGGGGACCCTCTGGGGCCAACGTCCTGACTTTC. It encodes CASSPGTGGPSGANVLTF.

CDR3: CASSLQAGISYEQYF. The CDR3 bases are TGTGCCAGCAGCTTACAGGCAGGGATTTCGTACGAGCAGTACTTC. The rearrangement links TRBV5-4 to TRBJ2-7; a possible D gene is TRBD1 (5 bases). V lost 2 bases and J lost 4, with 16 bases in between. The length of the CDR3 is 15 residues. Germline assignment: CDR1 SGHNT and CDR2 YYREEE (reference sequence).

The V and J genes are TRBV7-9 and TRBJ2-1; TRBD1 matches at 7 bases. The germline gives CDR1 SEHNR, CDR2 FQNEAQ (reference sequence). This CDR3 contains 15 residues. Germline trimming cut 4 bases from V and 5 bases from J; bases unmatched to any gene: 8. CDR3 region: CASSSPWTGNNEQFF. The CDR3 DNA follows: TGTGCCAGCAGCTCACCCTGGACAGGAAACAATGAGCAGTTCTTC.

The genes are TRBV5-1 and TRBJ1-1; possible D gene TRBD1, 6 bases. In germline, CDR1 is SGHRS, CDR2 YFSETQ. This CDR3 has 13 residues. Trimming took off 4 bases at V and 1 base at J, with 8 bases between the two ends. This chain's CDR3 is CASSPGQNTEAFF. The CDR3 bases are TGCGCCAGCAGCCCGGGACAGAACACTGAAGCTTTCTTT.

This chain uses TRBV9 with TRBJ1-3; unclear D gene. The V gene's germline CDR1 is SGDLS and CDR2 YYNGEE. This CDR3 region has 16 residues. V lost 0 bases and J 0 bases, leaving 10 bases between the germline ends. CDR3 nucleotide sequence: TGTGCCAGCAGCGTAGCCCCGAGGCTCTCTGGAAACACCATATATTTT. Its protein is CASSVAPRLSGNTIYF.

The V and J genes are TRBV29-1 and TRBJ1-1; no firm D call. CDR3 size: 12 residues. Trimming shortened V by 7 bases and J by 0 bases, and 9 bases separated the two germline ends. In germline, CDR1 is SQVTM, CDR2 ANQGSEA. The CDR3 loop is CSAEIMNTEAFF. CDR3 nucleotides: TGCAGCGCAGAGATCATGAACACTGAAGCTTTCTTT. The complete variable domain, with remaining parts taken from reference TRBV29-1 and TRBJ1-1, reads SAVISQKPSRDICQRGTSLTIQCQVDSQVTMMFWYRQQPGQSLTLIATANQGSEATYESGFVIDKFPISRPNLTFSTLTVSNMSPEDSSIYLCSAEIMNTEAFFGQGTRLTVV.

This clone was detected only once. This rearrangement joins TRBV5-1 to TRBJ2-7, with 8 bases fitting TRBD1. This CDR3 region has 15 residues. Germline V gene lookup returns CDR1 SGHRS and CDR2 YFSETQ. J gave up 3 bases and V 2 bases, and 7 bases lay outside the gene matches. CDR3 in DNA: TGCGCCAGCAGCTTATCAGGGGGCGGTCTCTACGAGCAGTACTTC. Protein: CASSLSGGGLYEQYF.

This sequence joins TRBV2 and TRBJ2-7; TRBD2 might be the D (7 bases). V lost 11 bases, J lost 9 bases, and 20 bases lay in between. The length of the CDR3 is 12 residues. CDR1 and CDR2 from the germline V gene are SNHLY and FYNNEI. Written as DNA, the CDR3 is TGTGCCTCCAAAGGGGGGGCGTATGGGCAGTACTTC. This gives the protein CASKGGAYGQYF.

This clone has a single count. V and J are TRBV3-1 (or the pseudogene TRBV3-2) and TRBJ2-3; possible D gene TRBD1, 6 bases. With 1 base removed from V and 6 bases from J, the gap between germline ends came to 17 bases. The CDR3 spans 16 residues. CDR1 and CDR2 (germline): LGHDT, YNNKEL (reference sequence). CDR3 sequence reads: CASSQAGTSRVDTQYF. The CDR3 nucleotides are TGTGCCAGCAGCCAAGCGGGGACAAGTCGGGTGGATACGCAGTATTTT.

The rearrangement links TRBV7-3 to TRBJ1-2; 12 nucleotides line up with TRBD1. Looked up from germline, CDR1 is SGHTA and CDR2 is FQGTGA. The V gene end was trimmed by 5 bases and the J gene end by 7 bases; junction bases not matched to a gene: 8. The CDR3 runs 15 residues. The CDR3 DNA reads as TGTGCCAGCAGCGCCGGGACAGGGGGCGCGAGTGGCTACACCTTC. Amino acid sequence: CASSAGTGGASGYTF.

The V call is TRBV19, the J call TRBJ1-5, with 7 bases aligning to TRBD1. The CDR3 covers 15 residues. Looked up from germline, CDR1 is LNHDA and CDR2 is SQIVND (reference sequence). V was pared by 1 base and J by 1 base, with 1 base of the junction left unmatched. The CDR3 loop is CASSIGDRSNQPQHF. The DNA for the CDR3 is TGTGCCAGTAGTATAGGGGACAGAAGCAATCAGCCCCAGCATTTT.

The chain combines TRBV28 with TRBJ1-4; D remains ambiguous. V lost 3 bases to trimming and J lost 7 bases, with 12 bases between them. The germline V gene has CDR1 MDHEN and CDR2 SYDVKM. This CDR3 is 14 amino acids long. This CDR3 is CASSLGGSAEKLFF. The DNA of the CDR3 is TGTGCCAGCAGTTTGGGAGGCAGCGCTGAAAAACTGTTTTTT.